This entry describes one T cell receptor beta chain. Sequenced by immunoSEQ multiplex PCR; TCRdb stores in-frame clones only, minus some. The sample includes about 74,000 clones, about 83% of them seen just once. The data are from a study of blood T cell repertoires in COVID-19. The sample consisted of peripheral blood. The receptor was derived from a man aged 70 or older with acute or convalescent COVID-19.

The DNA of the CDR3 is TGCAGTGCTCCCAGCGGATATGGCTACACCTTC. Translating it yields CSAPSGYGYTF. The chain is built from TRBV20-1 and TRBJ1-2; D remains ambiguous. This CDR3 comprises 11 residues. Germline V CDR1 and CDR2: DFQATT, SNEGSKA (reference sequence). The V end lost 5 bases, the J end lost 5 bases, and 9 bases lay between the germline ends.